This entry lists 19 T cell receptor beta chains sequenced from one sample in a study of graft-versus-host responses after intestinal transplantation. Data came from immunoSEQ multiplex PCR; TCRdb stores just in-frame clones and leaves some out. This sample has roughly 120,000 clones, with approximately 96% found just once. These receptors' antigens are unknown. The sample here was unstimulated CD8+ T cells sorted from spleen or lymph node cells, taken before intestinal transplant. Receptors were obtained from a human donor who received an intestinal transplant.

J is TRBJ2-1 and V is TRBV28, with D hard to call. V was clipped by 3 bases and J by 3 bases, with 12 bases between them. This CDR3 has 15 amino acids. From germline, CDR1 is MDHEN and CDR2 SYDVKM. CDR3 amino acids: CASSFQSAYYNEQFF. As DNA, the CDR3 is TGTGCCAGCAGTTTCCAGAGCGCGTACTACAATGAGCAGTTCTTC.

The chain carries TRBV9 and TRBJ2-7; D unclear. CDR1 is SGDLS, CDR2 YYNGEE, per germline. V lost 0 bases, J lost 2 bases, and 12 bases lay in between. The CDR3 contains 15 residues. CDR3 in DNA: TGTGCCAGCAGCGTAGCCCCGGGCCCCACCTACGAGCAGTACTTC. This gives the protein CASSVAPGPTYEQYF.

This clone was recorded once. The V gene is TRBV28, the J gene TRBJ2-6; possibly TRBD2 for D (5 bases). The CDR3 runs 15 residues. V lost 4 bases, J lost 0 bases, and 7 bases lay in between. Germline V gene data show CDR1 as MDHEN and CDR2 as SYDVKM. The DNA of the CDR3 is TGTGCCAGCAGTTCGGGGTTCTCTGGGGCCAACGTCCTGACTTTC. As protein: CASSSGFSGANVLTF.

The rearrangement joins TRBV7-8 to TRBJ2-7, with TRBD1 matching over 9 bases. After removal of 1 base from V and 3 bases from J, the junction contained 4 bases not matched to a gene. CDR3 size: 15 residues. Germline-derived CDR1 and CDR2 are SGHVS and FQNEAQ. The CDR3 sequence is CASSLGGQGIYEQYF. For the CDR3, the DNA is TGTGCCAGCAGCTTAGGGGGACAGGGAATCTACGAGCAGTACTTC.

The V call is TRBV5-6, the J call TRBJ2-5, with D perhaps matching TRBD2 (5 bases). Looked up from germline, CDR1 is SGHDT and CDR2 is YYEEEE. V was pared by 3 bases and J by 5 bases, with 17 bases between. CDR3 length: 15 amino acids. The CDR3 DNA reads TGTGCCAGCAGCTCGGCACTAGAGACCTGGGAGACCCAGTACTTC. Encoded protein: CASSSALETWETQYF.

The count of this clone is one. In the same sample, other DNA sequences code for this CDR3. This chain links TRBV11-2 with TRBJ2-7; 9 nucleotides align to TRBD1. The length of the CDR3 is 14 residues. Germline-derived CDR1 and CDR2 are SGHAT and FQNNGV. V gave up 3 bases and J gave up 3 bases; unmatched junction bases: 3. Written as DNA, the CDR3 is TGTGCCAGCAGCTTGGGGACAGGGAACTACGAGCAGTACTTC. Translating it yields CASSLGTGNYEQYF.

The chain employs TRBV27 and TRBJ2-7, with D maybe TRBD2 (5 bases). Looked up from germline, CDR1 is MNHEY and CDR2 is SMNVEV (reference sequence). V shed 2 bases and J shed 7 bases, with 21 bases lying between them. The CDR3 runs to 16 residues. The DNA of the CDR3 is TGTGCCAGCAGTTTACCCCGGCGTCGAGGGCTGCGGGAGCAGTACTTC. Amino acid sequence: CASSLPRRRGLREQYF.

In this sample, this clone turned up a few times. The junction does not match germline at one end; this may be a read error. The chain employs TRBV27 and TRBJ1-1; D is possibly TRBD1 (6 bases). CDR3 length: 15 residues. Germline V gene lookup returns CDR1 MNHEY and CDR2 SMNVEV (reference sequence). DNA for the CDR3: TGTGCCAGCAGCTTATCACAGGGCATCAACACTGAAGCTTTCTTT. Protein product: CASSLSQGINTEAFF.

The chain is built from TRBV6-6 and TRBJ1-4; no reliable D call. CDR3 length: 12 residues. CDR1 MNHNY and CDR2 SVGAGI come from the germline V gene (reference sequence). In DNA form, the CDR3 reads TGTGGGCAGGAACGCCGCAATGAAAAACTGTTTTTT. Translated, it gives CGQERRNEKLFF.

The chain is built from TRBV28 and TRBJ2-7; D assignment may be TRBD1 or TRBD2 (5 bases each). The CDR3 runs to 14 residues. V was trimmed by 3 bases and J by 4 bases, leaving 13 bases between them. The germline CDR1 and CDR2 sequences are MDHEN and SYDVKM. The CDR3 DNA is TGTGCCAGCAGTTTTGAGGGACGACTGTACGAGCAGTACTTC. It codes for CASSFEGRLYEQYF.

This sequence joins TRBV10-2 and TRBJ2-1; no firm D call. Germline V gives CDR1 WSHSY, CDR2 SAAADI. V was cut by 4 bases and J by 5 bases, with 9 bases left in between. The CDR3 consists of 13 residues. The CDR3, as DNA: TGCGCCAGCAGTGCGCGGCTGAACAATGAGCAGTTCTTC. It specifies CASSARLNNEQFF.

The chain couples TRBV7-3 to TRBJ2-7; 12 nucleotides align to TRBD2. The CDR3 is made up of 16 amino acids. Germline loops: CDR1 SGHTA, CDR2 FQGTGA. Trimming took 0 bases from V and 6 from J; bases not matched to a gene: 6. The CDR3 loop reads CASSLTPASGRAEQYF. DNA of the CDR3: TGTGCCAGCAGCTTAACCCCCGCTAGCGGGAGGGCCGAGCAGTACTTC.

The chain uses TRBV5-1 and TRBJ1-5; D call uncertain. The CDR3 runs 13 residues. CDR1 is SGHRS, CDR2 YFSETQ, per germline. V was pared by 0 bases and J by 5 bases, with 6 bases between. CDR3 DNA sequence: TGCGCCAGCAGCTTGGGGGGTTATCAGCCCCAGCATTTT. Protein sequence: CASSLGGYQPQHF.

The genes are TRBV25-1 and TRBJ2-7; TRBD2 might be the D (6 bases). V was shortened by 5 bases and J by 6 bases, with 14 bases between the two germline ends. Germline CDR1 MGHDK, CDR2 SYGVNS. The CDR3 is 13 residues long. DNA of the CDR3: TGTGCCAGCAGTCGGGGAGGAGGTTCCGAGCAGTACTTC. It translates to CASSRGGGSEQYF.

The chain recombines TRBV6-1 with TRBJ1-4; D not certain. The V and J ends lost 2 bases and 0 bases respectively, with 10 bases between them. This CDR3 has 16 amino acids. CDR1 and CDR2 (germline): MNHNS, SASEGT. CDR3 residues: CASSEWVGATNEKLFF. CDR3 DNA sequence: TGTGCCAGCAGTGAATGGGTTGGGGCAACTAATGAAAAACTGTTTTTT.

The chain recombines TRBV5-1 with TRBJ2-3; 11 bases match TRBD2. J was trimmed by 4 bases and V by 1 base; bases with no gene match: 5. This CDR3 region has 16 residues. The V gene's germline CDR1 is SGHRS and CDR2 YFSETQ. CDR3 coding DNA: TGCGCCAGCAGCTTGAAACTAGCGGGAGCGGCAGATACGCAGTATTTT. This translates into CASSLKLAGAADTQYF.

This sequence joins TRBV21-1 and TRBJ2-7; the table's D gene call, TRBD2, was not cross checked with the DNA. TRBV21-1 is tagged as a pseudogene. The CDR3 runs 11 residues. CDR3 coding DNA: TGTGCCAGCAGATTAAGCAACGAGCAGTACTTC. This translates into CASRLSNEQYF.

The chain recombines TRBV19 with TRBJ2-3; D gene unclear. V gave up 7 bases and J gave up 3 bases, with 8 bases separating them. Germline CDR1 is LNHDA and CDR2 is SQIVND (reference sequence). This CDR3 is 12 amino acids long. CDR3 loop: CASMGGTDTQYF. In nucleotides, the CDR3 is TGTGCCAGTATGGGTGGGACAGATACGCAGTATTTT.

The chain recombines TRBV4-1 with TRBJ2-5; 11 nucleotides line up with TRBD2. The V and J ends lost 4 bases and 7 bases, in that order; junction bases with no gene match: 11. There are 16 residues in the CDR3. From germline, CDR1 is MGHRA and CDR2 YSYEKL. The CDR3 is CASSPTSGSPAGTQYF. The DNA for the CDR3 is TGCGCCAGCAGCCCCACTAGCGGGAGCCCGGCGGGGACCCAGTACTTC.